This T cell receptor (beta chain) is drawn from a study of blood T cell repertoires in COVID-19. Study details: Collection of acute and convalescent COVID-19 samples took place in the United States, Italy and Spain. PBMCs, B-cell-depleted T cells, or T cells provided the cDNA or gDNA that made up the material.

Seattle-derived patients entered the study during active infection and were followed longitudinally. In the authors' methods: Nucleated cell counts were estimated from reference gene primer amplification. Method: immunoSEQ multiplex PCR; TCRdb's copy keeps in-frame clones and lacks some. V and J calls plus clone size are reproduced from that table; the DNA served to infer D and trimming. This sample has over 450,000 clones; 80% to 90% occur once, and the top ten carry around 0.9%. V gave up 7 bases and J gave up 5 bases, with 9 bases separating them. Germline V lookup: CDR1 SEHNR, CDR2 FQNEAQ (reference sequence). The CDR3 length is 12 residues.

This chain connects TRBV7-9 to TRBJ1-5; unclear D gene. Sequenced sample: peripheral blood. The clonotype was recovered from a man between 18 and 35 years old with COVID-19, enrolled during active disease. CDR3 in amino acids: CASTNTDQPQHF. CDR3 DNA: TGTGCCAGCACCAATACAGATCAGCCCCAGCATTTT.